These 8 T cell receptor beta chains were all obtained from the same sample, sequenced in a study of T cells in women clearing cervical HPV infection. This table comes from immunoSEQ multiplex PCR, and its TCRdb copy is limited to in-frame clones, with some not included. This sample's clone table lists tens of thousands of clones. The sample was blood buffy coat. The receptors shown here come from a woman between 18 and 70 years old with a cervical HPV16 infection that either progressed to CIN3+ or cleared (not recorded which).

In regard to this clone: The read ends 3 residues shy of where the CDR3 ends; the end is completed using the germline J gene. The V call is TRBV18, the J call TRBJ2-1; D is possibly TRBD2 (7 bases). The CDR3 runs to 14 residues. The germline V gene encodes CDR1 KGHSH and CDR2 LQKENI. Between the trimmed V and J ends, which lost 6 bases and 4 bases, there was a span of 13 bases. The CDR3 here is CASSPEGGYNEQFF. CDR3 bases read: TGTGCCAGCTCCCCGGAGGGGGGGTACAATGAG.

To note about this clone: The CDR3 goes on 3 residues after the read ends, and that part is filled in from the germline J gene. The chain is built from TRBV18 and TRBJ1-5, with 9 bases aligning to TRBD1. The CDR3 covers 16 residues. Looked up from germline, CDR1 is KGHSH and CDR2 is LQKENI. The V segment lost 3 bases and the J segment 6 bases; nucleotides outside the gene matches: 9. The DNA read from the CDR3 is TGTGCCAGCTCACCTCAAGAGGACAGGGGCGGTCAGCCC. As protein: CASSPQEDRGGQP. The whole CDR3 reads CASSPQEDRGGQPQHF.

Concerning this clone itself: The read terminates 3 residues before the CDR3 end, so the remaining end is supplied by the germline J gene. This chain joins TRBV5-1 and TRBJ2-1; 13 bases fit TRBD2. V lost 3 bases, J lost 5 bases, and 8 bases stayed unmatched. The CDR3 spans 17 residues. The germline CDR1 and CDR2 sequences are SGHRS and YFSETQ. The covered CDR3 bases are TGCGCCAGCAGCTCCCGAGTACTAGCGGGGGGGGACAATGAG. It is translated as CASSSRVLAGGDNE. The complete CDR3 sequence is CASSSRVLAGGDNEQFF.

Regarding this clone: The CDR3 end lies 3 residues beyond the end of the read and is filled in from the germline J gene. This chain connects TRBV19 to TRBJ1-2; TRBD1 matches at 7 bases. The V segment lost 1 base and the J segment 0 bases; nucleotides outside the gene matches: 8. This CDR3 region has 17 residues. The germline V gene encodes CDR1 LNHDA and CDR2 SQIVND (reference sequence). Here the CDR3 reads CASSIAPGQRANYGYTF. The covered CDR3 bases are TGTGCCAGTAGTATAGCACCGGGACAGCGAGCTAACTATGGC.

Concerning this clone itself: Read coverage stops 3 residues before the CDR3 terminus; the germline J gene supplies the remainder. The rearrangement joins TRBV6-1 to TRBJ1-1, with TRBD1 matching over 7 bases. The V and J ends lost 3 bases and 2 bases, in that order; junction bases with no gene match: 3. The germline CDR1 and CDR2 sequences are MNHNS and SASEGT. The CDR3 covers 14 residues. Partial CDR3 DNA: TGTGCCAGCAGTGAGGGGGACAGTAACACTGAA. The encoded protein is CASSEGDSNTE. In full, the CDR3 is CASSEGDSNTEAFF.

Note on this clone: The CDR3 is cut off 3 residues early in the read; its end comes from the germline J gene. The chain uses TRBV7-9 and TRBJ2-7; tentative D call: TRBD2 (6 bases). The V gene lost 5 bases and the J gene lost 3 bases, with 17 bases spanning the gap. Germline CDR1 and CDR2: SEHNR and FQNEAQ (reference sequence). CDR3 length: 15 amino acids. CDR3 DNA, as far as it was read: TGTGCCAGCAGCCGGACCGGGACTGCAGTCTACGAG. Protein: CASSRTGTAVYE. From start to end, the CDR3 is CASSRTGTAVYEQYF.

Turning to this clone: The DNA ends 3 residues before the CDR3 does, and the rest of the CDR3 is filled in from the germline J gene. The chain carries TRBV20-1 and TRBJ1-6; tentative D call: TRBD1 (6 bases). Per germline, CDR1 DFQATT and CDR2 SNEGSKA (reference sequence). Trimming removed 1 base at V and 7 bases at J, with 17 bases between. The CDR3 extends over 16 amino acids. CDR3 protein: CSARGPQGEYNSPLHF. The CDR3 bases that were read are TGCAGTGCTAGAGGCCCACAGGGAGAATACAATTCACCC.

Frequency places this clone as medium-sized. The CDR3 extends 3 residues past the end of the read, so its final part is completed from the germline J gene. The chain couples TRBV7-8 to TRBJ2-7; 9 bases line up with TRBD2. This CDR3 is 13 amino acids long. V shed 9 bases and J 2 bases; nucleotides not matched to a gene: 5. Per germline, CDR1 SGHVS and CDR2 FQNEAQ. The covered CDR3 bases are TGTGCCAGTCGTCCTAGCGGGACCTACGAG. Encoded protein: CASRPSGTYE. The full CDR3 sequence reads CASRPSGTYEQYF. The variable domain in full, completed from reference TRBV7-8 and TRBJ2-7, reads GAGVSQSPRYKVAKRGQDVALRCDPISGHVSLFWYQQALGQGPEFLTYFQNEAQLDKSGLPSDRFFAERPEGSVSTLKIQRTQQEDSAVYLCASRPSGTYEQYFGPGTRLTVT.